This T cell receptor (beta chain) was sequenced during a study of T-cell reconstitution after alpha-beta-depleted transplantation in children (dated by TCRdb to 2016 to 2017). Background on the whole study: Using TCR repertoire profiling, the study followed T-cell immune reconstitution in a quantitative way in children after TCRalphabeta/CD19-depleted allogeneic hematopoietic cell transplantation.

In light of the paper, this sample's treatment or condition label describes: allogeneic hematopoietic cell transplantation with graft depleted of TCRalphabeta T cells and CD19 B cells. The children who served as transplant recipients had been given grafts of TCRalphabeta/CD19-depleted allogeneic hematopoietic cells. Receptor libraries were prepared by PCR. The sequencer listed for this sample is Illumina HiSeq 2500. To normalize quantification of the TCRbeta repertoire, the TCR libraries were built with molecular barcoding that relied on unique molecular identifiers. TCRdb passed the public sequencing reads through fastp at Q25 and MiXCR, retaining productive beta sequences. CDR3 protein sequences are deduplicated, and each keeps its most common genes and DNA. The sample table lists about 470,000 distinct CDR3 sequences, 43% of them with a count of one. The ten top clones hold 25% to 30% of the sample.

What the research found in general, with its limitations: The frequencies of hyperexpanded clones fell over the following months, and after one year, T-cell counts and TCRbeta diversity were mostly attributed to newly produced T cells. In some patients, the high TCRbeta diversity seen at day 60 was put down to recipient T cells and intrathymic progenitors that had survived conditioning. The apparently early recovery of alphabetaT-cell counts about two months after transplant reportedly depended on only several hundred rapidly expanded clones that came from non-depleted graft cells.

Including the terminal cysteine and phenylalanine, the CDR3 comprises 15 residues. Solely the CDR3 DNA is kept, with 45 bases framed from the first base. The germline V and J ends show losses of 6 bases and 2 bases respectively, and no gene match explains 7 bases of the junction. According to the germline V gene (reference sequence), CDR1 reads DFQATT and CDR2 reads SNEGSKA. This clonotype was counted ten times or more. Its antigen specificity is not known. Base quality data are lacking; no much larger clone is found one base away. The sequence is built from TRBV20-1 and TRBJ2-1; the central 10 bases match TRBD2. This clonotype originated in a girl aged 2-9 years with aplastic anemia, due to receive a stem cell transplant. This specimen consisted of PBMCs, obtained before TCRalphabeta/CD19-depleted stem cell transplant. The nucleotide sequence reads TGCAGTGCCCACCCCCTAGCGGGAGCCTACAATGAGCAGTTCTTC. Translated, it gives CSAHPLAGAYNEQFF.